Following are 32 T cell receptor beta chains from one sample sequenced in a study of blood T cell repertoires in COVID-19. The assay was immunoSEQ multiplex PCR, and TCRdb's table has in-frame clones only and misses some. This table holds 150,000 to 200,000 clones, roughly 87% found once. The specimen sequenced was PBMCs or T cells enriched from blood (not recorded which). All receptors derive from a man aged 45-65 years who had recovered from COVID-19.

V usage is TRBV28 and J usage is TRBJ2-7, with TRBD1 matching 7 bases. The trim removed 8 bases at V and 5 bases at J, leaving 6 bases unmatched. This CDR3 is built from 12 residues. CDR1 and CDR2 (germline): MDHEN, SYDVKM. CDR3 region: CASGDRAHEQYF. CDR3 coding DNA: TGTGCCAGCGGCGACAGGGCCCACGAGCAGTACTTC.

This clone came up once. The chain combines TRBV28 with TRBJ2-3; D might be TRBD1 (5 bases). The germline V gene has CDR1 MDHEN and CDR2 SYDVKM. CDR3 length: 16 amino acids. V shed 4 bases and J shed 0 bases, with 14 bases lying between them. The CDR3 here is CASSSPRGLSTDTQYF. CDR3 sequence (DNA): TGTGCCAGCAGTTCCCCTAGGGGCCTTAGCACAGATACGCAGTATTTT.

V and J are TRBV2 and TRBJ1-1; D is ambiguous. Germline-derived CDR1 and CDR2 are SNHLY and FYNNEI. The ends were cut back, 2 bases at V and 11 bases at J, with 12 bases in the middle. The CDR3 contains 12 residues. The CDR3 DNA reads as TGTGCCAGCAGTGAATCTGCGGTGTCGGCTTTCTTT. Translated, it gives CASSESAVSAFF.

This clone was picked up one time. V usage is TRBV6-5 and J usage is TRBJ2-1, with TRBD2 identical over 7 bases. CDR1 is MNHEY and CDR2 is SVGAGI in the germline V gene. With V trimmed by 8 bases and J by 6 bases, 10 bases remained unmatched. The length of the CDR3 is 14 residues. For the CDR3, the DNA is TGTGCCAGCCGTCGGAATGCGGGAGTCAATGAGCAGTTCTTC. Translation: CASRRNAGVNEQFF.

This clone was observed a single time. The genes are TRBV28 and TRBJ1-5; TRBD1 matches at 7 bases. The CDR3 is 17 residues long. CDR1 and CDR2 (germline): MDHEN, SYDVKM. V was clipped by 4 bases and J by 0 bases; unmatched bases: 9. For the CDR3, the DNA is TGTGCCAGCAGTTCCGAGGGGGCCCATTATAGCAATCAGCCCCAGCATTTT. Translation gives CASSSEGAHYSNQPQHF.

The genes are TRBV11-3 and TRBJ2-2; D is ambiguous. V was pared by 4 bases and J by 8 bases, with 8 bases between. The germline CDR1 and CDR2 sequences are SGHNT and YENEEA. The CDR3 spans 12 residues. The DNA of the CDR3 is TGTGCCAGCAGCTCCTATATGGGGGAGCTGTTTTTT. Translated: CASSSYMGELFF.

CDR3 region: CASSRGDIETQYF. DNA for the CDR3: TGTGCCAGCAGCCGAGGAGATATAGAGACCCAGTACTTC. This chain connects TRBV14 to TRBJ2-5, with no clear D. V was cut by 4 bases and J by 4 bases, with 10 bases left in between. The CDR3 is 13 residues long. Germline loops: CDR1 SGHDN, CDR2 FVKESK. The full variable domain, completed using reference TRBV14 and TRBJ2-5, is EAGVTQFPSHSVIEKGQTVTLRCDPISGHDNLYWYRRVMGKEIKFLLHFVKESKQDESGMPNNRFLAERTGGTYSTLKVQPAELEDSGVYFCASSRGDIETQYFGPGTRLLVL.

The J gene is TRBJ2-7, the V gene TRBV19; possible D gene TRBD1, 6 bases. Trimming cost V 7 bases and J 0 bases, with 19 bases left between them. Germline values: CDR1 LNHDA, CDR2 SQIVND (reference sequence). The CDR3 spans 16 residues. CDR3 loop: CASTPSTGSSSYEQYF. CDR3 bases: TGTGCCAGTACCCCGTCGACAGGATCCAGCTCCTACGAGCAGTACTTC.

The CDR3 spells CASRIAGNEQFF. In DNA form, the CDR3 reads TGTGCCAGCAGGATTGCGGGGAATGAGCAGTTCTTC. The chain combines TRBV2 with TRBJ2-1, with D tentatively TRBD2 (6 bases). V shed 6 bases and J shed 7 bases, with 10 bases lying between them. The CDR3 spans 12 residues. CDR1 is SNHLY and CDR2 is FYNNEI in the germline V gene. Combining the CDR3 with reference TRBV2 and TRBJ2-1 gives the whole variable domain EPEVTQTPSHQVTQMGQEVILRCVPISNHLYFYWYRQILGQKVEFLVSFYNNEISEKSEIFDDQFSVERPDGSNFTLKIRSTKLEDSAMYFCASRIAGNEQFFGPGTRLTVL.

J is TRBJ1-1 and V is TRBV4-1; D gene ambiguous. This CDR3 has 18 amino acids. Germline values: CDR1 MGHRA, CDR2 YSYEKL. V was clipped by 1 base and J by 0 bases, with 18 bases between them. CDR3 DNA sequence: TGCGCCAGCAGCCAAGCATGGCAAGTCGAACAGATGAACACTGAAGCTTTCTTT. Translating it yields CASSQAWQVEQMNTEAFF.

The V and J genes are TRBV2 and TRBJ1-4; 9 nucleotides align to TRBD1. After removal of 3 bases from V and 5 bases from J, the junction contained 1 base not matched to a gene. The length of the CDR3 is 14 residues. Per germline, CDR1 SNHLY and CDR2 FYNNEI. The CDR3 sequence is CASSDGTGNEKLFF. CDR3 sequence (DNA): TGTGCCAGCAGTGATGGGACAGGGAATGAAAAACTGTTTTTT. Full variable domain (remainder filled in from reference TRBV2 and TRBJ1-4): EPEVTQTPSHQVTQMGQEVILRCVPISNHLYFYWYRQILGQKVEFLVSFYNNEISEKSEIFDDQFSVERPDGSNFTLKIRSTKLEDSAMYFCASSDGTGNEKLFFGSGTQLSVL.

The rearrangement uses TRBV28 and TRBJ2-1, with D possibly being TRBD1 (5 bases). The CDR3 has 14 amino acids. The V gene lost 6 bases and the J gene lost 4 bases, with 13 bases spanning the gap. Germline CDR1 and CDR2: MDHEN and SYDVKM. CDR3 nucleotide sequence: TGTGCCAGCAGCTCCTATACAGGTTACAATGAGCAGTTCTTC. The encoded protein is CASSSYTGYNEQFF.

V gene TRBV2 combines with J gene TRBJ1-2; possible D gene TRBD1, 6 bases. Looked up from germline, CDR1 is SNHLY and CDR2 is FYNNEI. The CDR3 contains 16 residues. V gave up 7 bases and J gave up 3 bases, with 21 bases separating them. The CDR3 DNA reads TGTGCCAGCAAGCTAGTTGGAATAGGGGGGGACTATGGCTACACCTTC. Protein: CASKLVGIGGDYGYTF. Filled out from reference TRBV2 and TRBJ1-2, the complete variable domain reads EPEVTQTPSHQVTQMGQEVILRCVPISNHLYFYWYRQILGQKVEFLVSFYNNEISEKSEIFDDQFSVERPDGSNFTLKIRSTKLEDSAMYFCASKLVGIGGDYGYTFGSGTRLTVV.

This clone was counted once. The genes are TRBV28 and TRBJ2-3, with D possibly matching TRBD1 (5 bases). The CDR3 is 16 residues long. V was pared by 2 bases and J by 0 bases, with 12 bases between. Germline values: CDR1 MDHEN, CDR2 SYDVKM. In nucleotides, the CDR3 is TGTGCCAGCAGTTTAGGCAGGGTGTTCAGCACAGATACGCAGTATTTT. It yields the protein CASSLGRVFSTDTQYF.

V gene TRBV5-1 combines with J gene TRBJ2-1; 12 nucleotides line up with TRBD2. The ends lost 3 bases at V and 9 bases at J; junction bases unmatched: 7. This CDR3 has 15 residues. Per the germline V gene, CDR1 is SGHRS and CDR2 is YFSETQ. The CDR3 nucleotides are TGCGCCAGCAGCTCTGCACTAGCGGGGGGAGTTGAGCAGTTCTTC. Translating it yields CASSSALAGGVEQFF. The full variable domain, in which reference TRBV5-1 and TRBJ2-1 provide the parts outside the CDR3, is KAGVTQTPRYLIKTRGQQVTLSCSPISGHRSVSWYQQTPGQGLQFLFEYFSETQRNKGNFPGRFSGRQFSNSRSEMNVSTLELGDSALYLCASSSALAGGVEQFFGPGTRLTVL.

Regarding this clone: The junction departs from germline at one end; a sequencing error may be responsible. This chain connects TRBV7-7 to TRBJ2-2, with 7 bases lining up with TRBD1. The CDR3 loop spans 15 amino acids. The germline gives CDR1 SSHAT, CDR2 FNYEAQ (reference sequence). Here the CDR3 DNA reads TGTGCTAGCAGCCCCGGTACAGGGGCCACCGGGGAGCTGTTTTTT. This translates into CASSPGTGATGELFF.

The rearrangement links TRBV29-1 to TRBJ2-1, with 10 bases lining up with TRBD2. CDR3 size: 12 residues. CDR1 is SQVTM and CDR2 is ANQGSEA in the germline V gene. V was pared by 4 bases and J by 8 bases, with 2 bases of the junction left unmatched. The DNA for the CDR3 is TGCAGCGTTGGGACTAGCGGTTATGAGCAGTTCTTC. Translated, it gives CSVGTSGYEQFF.

The chain recombines TRBV24-1 with TRBJ2-2; D is unresolved. Germline CDR1 reads KGHDR; CDR2 reads SFDVKD. The V end was cut by 11 bases, the J end by 7 bases, with 16 bases between. The CDR3 has 13 residues. For the CDR3, the DNA is TGTGCCATCGGCGTGGGCGTAGGCGGGGAGCTGTTTTTT. Its protein product is CAIGVGVGGELFF.

The chain has TRBV7-2 and TRBJ2-7; 16 nucleotides line up with TRBD2. The CDR3 has 16 residues. V lost 4 bases, J lost 3 bases, and 3 bases stayed unmatched. The germline gives CDR1 SGHTA, CDR2 FQGNSA. The CDR3 protein is CASSWGLAGGNYEQYF. The CDR3 region has the DNA TGTGCCAGCAGCTGGGGACTAGCGGGGGGGAACTACGAGCAGTACTTC.

This clone was counted once. The chain carries TRBV27 and TRBJ1-5, with D possibly TRBD1 on 6 matching bases. With 6 bases removed from V and 0 bases from J, the gap between germline ends came to 12 bases. Germline lookup yields CDR1 MNHEY and CDR2 SMNVEV (reference sequence). The CDR3 has 15 residues. The CDR3 here is CASRRQAYSNQPQHF. The CDR3 nucleotides read TGTGCCAGCAGACGACAGGCTTATAGCAATCAGCCCCAGCATTTT.

This clone was recorded once. The chain is built from TRBV20-1 and TRBJ2-1, with D maybe TRBD2 (5 bases). The CDR3 is made up of 11 amino acids. Looked up from germline, CDR1 is DFQATT and CDR2 is SNEGSKA (reference sequence). V gave up 6 bases and J gave up 12 bases, with 15 bases separating them. CDR3 DNA: TGCAGTGCCACAACTAGTAACTGGCAGTTCTTC. It codes for CSATTSNWQFF.

The chain has TRBV4-1 and TRBJ1-6, with 8 nucleotides matching TRBD1. The ends lost 0 bases at V and 7 bases at J; junction bases unmatched: 11. The V gene's germline CDR1 is MGHRA and CDR2 YSYEKL. This CDR3 region has 18 residues. The CDR3 loop is CASSQEDLLRGPNSPLHF. CDR3 DNA sequence: TGCGCCAGCAGCCAAGAAGACCTTCTCAGGGGGCCGAATTCACCCCTCCACTTT.

V is TRBV19 and J is TRBJ1-4; no clear D. The germline V and J ends were trimmed by 3 bases and 8 bases, with 13 bases remaining between them. Germline CDR1 is LNHDA and CDR2 is SQIVND (reference sequence). This CDR3 spans 14 amino acids. CDR3 protein: CASSILPAREKLFF. The CDR3 coding sequence is TGTGCCAGTAGTATCCTCCCGGCTAGGGAAAAACTGTTTTTT.

The chain employs TRBV20-1 and TRBJ1-5; D ambiguous. CDR3 size: 15 residues. The germline V and J ends were trimmed by 3 bases and 4 bases, with 16 bases remaining between them. Germline CDR1 and CDR2: DFQATT and SNEGSKA (reference sequence). The CDR3 loop is CSASEFKAGNQPQHF. The CDR3 DNA reads TGCAGTGCTAGTGAGTTCAAGGCGGGGAATCAGCCCCAGCATTTT.

The chain has TRBV29-1 and TRBJ1-1; TRBD1 matches at 10 bases. In germline, CDR1 is SQVTM, CDR2 ANQGSEA. V lost 7 bases, J lost 8 bases, and 13 bases stayed unmatched. The CDR3 covers 14 residues. CDR3 DNA sequence: TGCAGCGCAAGCCCCGGGACAGGGGTTGTGGAAGCTTTCTTT. This gives the protein CSASPGTGVVEAFF.

The V gene is TRBV5-1, the J gene TRBJ2-5, with 16 bases aligning to TRBD2. Germline assignment: CDR1 SGHRS and CDR2 YFSETQ. Trimming took 4 bases from V and 5 from J; bases not matched to a gene: 8. The length of the CDR3 is 17 residues. The CDR3 DNA reads as TGCGCCAGCAGCCCCGGGACTAGCGGGGGGGCCCGGGAGACCCAGTACTTC. Translation: CASSPGTSGGARETQYF.

The J gene is TRBJ2-7, the V gene TRBV5-1; unclear D gene. The CDR3 runs 14 residues. V was shortened by 4 bases and J by 0 bases, with 11 bases between the two germline ends. In germline, CDR1 is SGHRS, CDR2 YFSETQ. The chain's CDR3 is CASSPMTSSYEQYF. CDR3 nucleotide sequence: TGCGCCAGCAGCCCCATGACAAGCTCCTACGAGCAGTACTTC.

The chain uses TRBV5-1 and TRBJ2-2; 7 bases agree with TRBD2. The CDR3 extends over 16 amino acids. Germline values: CDR1 SGHRS, CDR2 YFSETQ. Trimming at V came to 2 bases and at J to 2 bases, leaving 6 bases not matched to a gene. CDR3 amino acids: CASSFNLAVNTGELFF. The CDR3 DNA reads as TGCGCCAGCAGCTTTAATCTAGCGGTTAACACCGGGGAGCTGTTTTTT.

This clone appeared a few times. V is TRBV28 and J is TRBJ2-5; a possible D gene is TRBD2 (5 bases). The V gene lost 8 bases and the J gene lost 0 bases, with 13 bases spanning the gap. The CDR3 is 14 residues long. Looked up from germline, CDR1 is MDHEN and CDR2 is SYDVKM. The CDR3 DNA is TGTGCCAGCGTTAGGAGAGGGTACCAAGAGACCCAGTACTTC. This sequence encodes CASVRRGYQETQYF. Full variable domain (remainder filled in from reference TRBV28 and TRBJ2-5): DVKVTQSSRYLVKRTGEKVFLECVQDMDHENMFWYRQDPGLGLRLIYFSYDVKMKEKGDIPEGYSVSREKKERFSLILESASTNQTSMYLCASVRRGYQETQYFGPGTRLLVL.

The chain recombines TRBV11-2 with TRBJ2-7; D may be TRBD1 (5 bases). Deletions cut 3 bases from V and 0 bases from J, with 15 bases between. This CDR3 spans 16 amino acids. Per germline, CDR1 SGHAT and CDR2 FQNNGV. The CDR3 DNA reads TGTGCCAGCAGCTTCCTCCAGGGCCGGGTCTCCTACGAGCAGTACTTC. Translated: CASSFLQGRVSYEQYF.

The chain joins TRBV19 to TRBJ2-2, with TRBD1 identical over 10 bases. The germline gives CDR1 LNHDA, CDR2 SQIVND (reference sequence). The CDR3 has 15 residues. Trimming removed 3 bases from V and 6 bases from J; junction bases left unmatched: 4. This CDR3 reads CASSIEDRGAGELFF. CDR3 DNA: TGTGCCAGTAGTATTGAGGACAGGGGGGCCGGGGAGCTGTTTTTT.

The chain uses TRBV30 and TRBJ2-1; weak D call: TRBD1 (5 bases). The CDR3 length is 10 residues. Trimming removed 5 bases from V and 8 bases from J, with 7 bases in between. Per germline, CDR1 GTSNPN and CDR2 SVGIG (reference sequence). The CDR3 sequence is CAWGAYEQFF. The CDR3, as DNA: TGTGCCTGGGGGGCCTATGAGCAGTTCTTC.